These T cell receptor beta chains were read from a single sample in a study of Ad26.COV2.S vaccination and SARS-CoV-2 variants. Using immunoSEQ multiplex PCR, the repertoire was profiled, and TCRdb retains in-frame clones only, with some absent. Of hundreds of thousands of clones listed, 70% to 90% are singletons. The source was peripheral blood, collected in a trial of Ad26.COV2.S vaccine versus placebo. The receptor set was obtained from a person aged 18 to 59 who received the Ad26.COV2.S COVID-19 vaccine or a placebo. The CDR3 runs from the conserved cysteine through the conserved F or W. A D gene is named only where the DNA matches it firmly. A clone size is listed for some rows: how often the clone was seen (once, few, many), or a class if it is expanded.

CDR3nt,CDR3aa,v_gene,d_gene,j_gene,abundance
TGTGCCAGCAGCATAACAGGGGATGGCACAGATACGCAGTATTTT,CASSITGDGTDTQYF,TRBV28,TRBD1,TRBJ2-3,NA
TGTGCCAGCAGCTTGGACAGGGGGCCTGGCGAGCAGTACTTC,CASSLDRGPGEQYF,TRBV5-4,TRBD1,TRBJ2-7,NA
TGCAGCGTTACCGGGGACAGGCCCAATTCACCCCTCCACTTT,CSVTGDRPNSPLHF,TRBV29-1,TRBD1,TRBJ1-6,NA
TGTGCCAGCAGCCCTGAACTGGGGTCCTACTCTGGGGCCAACGTCCTGACTTTC,CASSPELGSYSGANVLTF,TRBV6-2/TRBV6-3,NA,TRBJ2-6,NA
TGTGCCAGCAGCAATAAAGGCGGTGAGGGGGGGTCCTACAATGAGCAGTTCTTC,CASSNKGGEGGSYNEQFF,TRBV7-6,NA,TRBJ2-1,NA
TGTGCCAGCAGCCCACCCCCGAGTTCCTACAATGAGCAGTTCTTC,CASSPPPSSYNEQFF,TRBV11-2,NA,TRBJ2-1,NA
TGTGCCACCGGCGCTAATGAGCAGTTCTTC,CATGANEQFF,TRBV6-5,NA,TRBJ2-1,NA
TGTGCCAGCAGCCGCGACAGGGAGCGAGGCTATGGCTACACCTTC,CASSRDRERGYGYTF,TRBV2,TRBD1,TRBJ1-2,once
TGTGCCAGCAGCTTGGTTAGGGGCGCAGATACGCAGTATTTT,CASSLVRGADTQYF,TRBV5-6,NA,TRBJ2-3,NA
TGTGCCAGCAGTCCGAGGACAGACTCCTACGAGCAGTACTTC,CASSPRTDSYEQYF,TRBV2,NA,TRBJ2-7,NA
TGCAGCGTGTGGACCCGGGGTACGCAGTATTTT,CSVWTRGTQYF,TRBV29-1,NA,TRBJ2-3,NA
TGTGCCTGGAGAGCTAGCGGCCCCCTCAATGAGCAGTTCTTC,CAWRASGPLNEQFF,TRBV30,TRBD2,TRBJ2-1,once
TGTGCCAGTTCGGGGGGAGCTGGGGCCAACGTCCTGACTTTC,CASSGGAGANVLTF,TRBV19,TRBD2,TRBJ2-6,NA
TGTGCCAGCAGCTTAGAAACAGGGAGCCGCGTCGGAGCCCACTACGAGCAGTACTTC,CASSLETGSRVGAHYEQYF,TRBV7-9,NA,TRBJ2-7,once
TGTGCCAGCAGCTTAAATCAGCCCCAGCATTTT,CASSLNQPQHF,TRBV11-3,NA,TRBJ1-5,NA
TGTGCCAGCTCACCAGGGACAGGAGGCCAAGCTTTCTTT,CASSPGTGGQAFF,TRBV18,TRBD1,TRBJ1-1,NA
TGCGCCAGCAGCCAAGATCCCCGGGACTACTCCTACGAGCAGTACTTC,CASSQDPRDYSYEQYF,TRBV4-3,TRBD2,TRBJ2-7,NA
TGTGCCATCAGTGCTCGATTAACAGCGAACACCGGGGAGCTGTTTTTT,CAISARLTANTGELFF,TRBV10-3,NA,TRBJ2-2,NA
TGTGCCAGCAGCATATCGGGCGGGGAGACCCAGTACTTC,CASSISGGETQYF,TRBV9,NA,TRBJ2-5,NA
TGTGCCAGCAGCCAGGGGGACTTTCCCACAGATACGCAGTATTTT,CASSQGDFPTDTQYF,TRBV4-2,NA,TRBJ2-3,NA
TGTGCCAGCAGAGAGACAGTTAACACTGAAGCTTTCTTT,CASRETVNTEAFF,TRBV5-4,NA,TRBJ1-1,NA
TGTGCCAGCAGTCGGGGATACGAGCAGTACTTC,CASSRGYEQYF,TRBV2,NA,TRBJ2-7,NA
TGTGCCAGCAGCCAGGGGGACGGAGTGGAGGAGCAGTACTTC,CASSQGDGVEEQYF,TRBV4-2,NA,TRBJ2-7,NA
TGTGCCAGCAGTGCCTCGAATCCGGGACAGGGGTATGAAAAACTGTTTTTT,CASSASNPGQGYEKLFF,TRBV6-1,TRBD1,TRBJ1-4,NA
TGTGCCAGCAGTGGGACGCAGGGCGGGACCGGGGAGCTGTTTTTT,CASSGTQGGTGELFF,TRBV25-1,NA,TRBJ2-2,NA
TGTGCCAGCAGCCACAGCGGGAGCTTGATAGATACGCAGTATTTT,CASSHSGSLIDTQYF,TRBV7-3,TRBD2,TRBJ2-3,NA
TGTGCCAGCAGCCCCGGAGCAGATACGCAGTATTTT,CASSPGADTQYF,TRBV3-1/TRBV3-2,NA,TRBJ2-3,NA
TGTGCCAGCAGCCCGACTAGCGGGAGTCCTAATGAGCAGTTCTTC,CASSPTSGSPNEQFF,TRBV7-9,TRBD2,TRBJ2-1,NA
TGTGCCAGCAGCTTAACAGGGTTCTACGAGCAGTACTTC,CASSLTGFYEQYF,TRBV7-8,NA,TRBJ2-7,NA
TGTGCCAGCAGCGCGGACAGGGTTAGGTCCGGGGAGCTGTTTTTT,CASSADRVRSGELFF,TRBV7-3,TRBD1,TRBJ2-2,NA
TGTGCCAGCAGTTCTCCAGGGGGCGCGGGTGAAAAACTGTTTTTT,CASSSPGGAGEKLFF,TRBV28,TRBD1,TRBJ1-4,NA
TGCGCCAGCAGCCAAGTAGTAGCGGTCGGGGCCGATGAGCAGTTCTTC,CASSQVVAVGADEQFF,TRBV4-1,NA,TRBJ2-1,NA
TGTGCTAGTGGTCCCGTCCAGGAACAGTACTTC,CASGPVQEQYF,TRBV12-5,NA,TRBJ2-7,NA
TGTGCCAGCAGCTTCGGAGGGGGGCAAGAGACCCAGTACTTC,CASSFGGGQETQYF,TRBV7-2,NA,TRBJ2-5,NA
TGTGCCAGCAGCCCGGTCGGGGGGGAGACCCAGTACTTC,CASSPVGGETQYF,TRBV5-6,TRBD2,TRBJ2-5,NA
TGTGCCAGCAGTACACAGGGACTCTTGGAGGCGTCTGAAGCTTTCTTT,CASSTQGLLEASEAFF,TRBV28,NA,TRBJ1-1,once
TGTGCCATCCTCGACACCTCCTCGGATACGCAGTATTTT,CAILDTSSDTQYF,TRBV10-3,NA,TRBJ2-3,NA
TGTGCCAGCAGCTTAGGTTCGGCCGGCTACGAGCAGTACTTC,CASSLGSAGYEQYF,TRBV7-2,NA,TRBJ2-7,NA
TGTGCCAGCAGTTTAAGTTACAGGGGCTATGGCTACACCTTC,CASSLSYRGYGYTF,TRBV28,TRBD1,TRBJ1-2,NA
TGTGCCAGCAGCTTTCTAGGGGGCGATCAGCCCCAGCATTTT,CASSFLGGDQPQHF,TRBV7-9,TRBD1,TRBJ1-5,few
TGTGCCAGCAGGACCGGGACTCCGAACTCCTACGAGCAGTACTTC,CASRTGTPNSYEQYF,TRBV28,NA,TRBJ2-7,NA
TGCGCCAGCAGCCACGCGTCAGAGGCCAACTCCTACGAGCAGTACTTC,CASSHASEANSYEQYF,TRBV4-1,NA,TRBJ2-7,few
TGCGCCAGCAGCTTAGAGAGGGGGCTTAACGGGGAGCTGTTTTTT,CASSLERGLNGELFF,TRBV5-1,TRBD1,TRBJ2-2,NA
TGTGCCAGCAGCTTAGCTTCAGGGACCTACGGCGAGCCCCAGCATTTT,CASSLASGTYGEPQHF,TRBV7-2,NA,TRBJ1-5,NA
TGTGCCAGCAGCCGACAGATTAACTATGGCTACACCTTC,CASSRQINYGYTF,TRBV6-6,NA,TRBJ1-2,NA
TGTGCCAGCAGCCAAGAGGGGTCTGTCACTGAAGCTTTCTTT,CASSQEGSVTEAFF,TRBV4-2,NA,TRBJ1-1,NA
TGTGCCAGCAGCTTGTCTGCGGGGGGAAGAGAGACCCAGTACTTC,CASSLSAGGRETQYF,TRBV7-8,TRBD2,TRBJ2-5,NA
TGTGCCAGCAGTCGGACAGACACCGGGGAGCTGTTTTTT,CASSRTDTGELFF,TRBV6-2/TRBV6-3,NA,TRBJ2-2,NA
TGTGCCAGCAGTGAAGGTGCGGGAGGGTCCTACGAGCAGTACTTC,CASSEGAGGSYEQYF,TRBV6-1,TRBD2,TRBJ2-7,NA
TGTGCTACCCAGGCGGACAGGGGAGGGAACGAGCAGTACTTC,CATQADRGGNEQYF,TRBV18,TRBD1,TRBJ2-7,NA
TGTGCCAGCAGCCGTGGGGGGAATGAGCAGTTCTTC,CASSRGGNEQFF,TRBV7-9,NA,TRBJ2-1,NA
TGTGCCAGTAGGGTGGGCAATCAGCCCCAGCATTTT,CASRVGNQPQHF,TRBV19,NA,TRBJ1-5,once
TGTGCCAGCAGTTTAAGTGACTTCTACAATGAGCAGTTCTTC,CASSLSDFYNEQFF,TRBV28,NA,TRBJ2-1,NA
TGCGCCAGCAGCCAAGATCGGGGGACAGTAGGAAACACCATATATTTT,CASSQDRGTVGNTIYF,TRBV4-3,TRBD1,TRBJ1-3,NA